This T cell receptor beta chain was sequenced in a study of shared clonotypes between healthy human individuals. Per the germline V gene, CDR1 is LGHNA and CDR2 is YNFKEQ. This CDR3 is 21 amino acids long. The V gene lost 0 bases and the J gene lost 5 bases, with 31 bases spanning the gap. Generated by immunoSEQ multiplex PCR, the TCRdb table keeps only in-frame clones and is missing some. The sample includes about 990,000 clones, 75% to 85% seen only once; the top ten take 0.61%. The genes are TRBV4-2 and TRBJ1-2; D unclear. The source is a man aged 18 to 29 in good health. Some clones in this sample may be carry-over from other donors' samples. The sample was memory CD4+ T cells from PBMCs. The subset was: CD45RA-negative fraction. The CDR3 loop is CASSQEGSGVPSAPLPYGYTF. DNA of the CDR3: TGTGCCAGCAGCCAAGAAGGGTCCGGAGTCCCATCCGCTCCTCTCCCTTATGGCTACACCTTC.